Listed below are T cell receptor beta chains from one sample, sequenced in a study of shared clonotypes between healthy human individuals. Measured with immunoSEQ multiplex PCR; TCRdb has only the in-frame clones, and not every one. The sample includes some 2,500,000 clones, about nine tenths of them seen just once. The sequenced material came from naive CD4+ T cells from PBMCs. The receptor set was obtained from a man aged 18-30 years in good health. Some clones in this sample may be carry-over from other donors' samples. Each CDR3 is given with its conserved first and last residue. The order of the fields is V gene, D gene, clone size, J gene, CDR3 protein, CDR3 DNA. D genes are given only for firm matches. Size values are once, few and many counts, or a class for expanded clones, and some rows have none.

V gene: TRBV6-5; D gene: TRBD1; clone size: -; J gene: TRBJ1-1; CDR3 protein: CASSLTRTGGQAFF; CDR3 DNA: TGTGCCAGCAGCCTAACTCGGACAGGGGGCCAAGCTTTCTTT
V gene: TRBV4-1; D gene: -; clone size: -; J gene: TRBJ1-1; CDR3 protein: CASSRQWQNTEAFF; CDR3 DNA: TGCGCCAGCAGCCGACAATGGCAGAACACTGAAGCTTTCTTT
V gene: TRBV15; D gene: -; clone size: once; J gene: TRBJ2-3; CDR3 protein: CATSRDPLRGGSDTQYF; CDR3 DNA: TGTGCCACCAGCAGAGACCCACTTAGAGGAGGGTCGGATACGCAGTATTTT
V gene: TRBV5-1; D gene: -; clone size: -; J gene: TRBJ2-3; CDR3 protein: CASSFQGGTDTQYF; CDR3 DNA: TGCGCCAGCAGCTTCCAAGGGGGCACAGATACGCAGTATTTT
V gene: TRBV15; D gene: TRBD2; clone size: -; J gene: TRBJ2-5; CDR3 protein: CATSRDRASGIEETQYF; CDR3 DNA: TGTGCCACCAGCAGAGATCGGGCTAGCGGGATTGAAGAGACCCAGTACTTC
V gene: TRBV27; D gene: -; clone size: -; J gene: TRBJ2-7; CDR3 protein: CASSLDRYSYEQYF; CDR3 DNA: TGTGCCAGCAGTTTGGACAGATACTCCTACGAGCAGTACTTT
V gene: TRBV28; D gene: -; clone size: once; J gene: TRBJ2-3; CDR3 protein: CASSFRPRLRTDTQYF; CDR3 DNA: TGTGCCAGCAGTTTCCGGCCCCGACTTCGCACAGATACGCAGTATTTT
V gene: TRBV5-4; D gene: TRBD2; clone size: once; J gene: TRBJ2-3; CDR3 protein: CASSLGREGPADTQYF; CDR3 DNA: TGTGCCAGCAGCTTGGGGCGGGAGGGTCCGGCAGATACGCAGTATTTT
V gene: TRBV27; D gene: -; clone size: -; J gene: TRBJ2-2; CDR3 protein: CASSPRYFLGRELFF; CDR3 DNA: TGTGCCAGCAGTCCTCGGTATTTTCTCGGTCGGGAGCTGTTTTTT
V gene: TRBV5-1; D gene: TRBD1; clone size: -; J gene: TRBJ2-1; CDR3 protein: CASSDPDRWDEQFF; CDR3 DNA: TGCGCCAGCAGCGACCCGGACAGGTGGGATGAGCAGTTCTTC
V gene: TRBV5-1; D gene: -; clone size: once; J gene: TRBJ1-2; CDR3 protein: CASSFRGADGYTF; CDR3 DNA: TGCGCCAGCAGCTTTCGAGGGGCCGATGGCTACACCTTC
V gene: TRBV7-8; D gene: TRBD1; clone size: -; J gene: TRBJ1-4; CDR3 protein: CASSLGTGGEKLFF; CDR3 DNA: TGTGCCAGCAGCTTAGGGACAGGGGGTGAAAAACTGTTTTTT